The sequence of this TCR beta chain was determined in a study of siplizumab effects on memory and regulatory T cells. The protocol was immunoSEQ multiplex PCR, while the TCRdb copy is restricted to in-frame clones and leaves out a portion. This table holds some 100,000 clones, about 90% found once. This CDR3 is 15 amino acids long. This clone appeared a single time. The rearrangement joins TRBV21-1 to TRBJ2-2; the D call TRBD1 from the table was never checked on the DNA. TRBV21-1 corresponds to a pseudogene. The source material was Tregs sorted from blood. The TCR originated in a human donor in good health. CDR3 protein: CASSRGQLNTGELFF. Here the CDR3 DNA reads TGTGCCAGCAGCAGAGGACAGCTTAACACCGGGGAGCTGTTTTTT.